Each of the 30 T cell receptor beta chains below was sequenced from the same sample in a study of T cell changes during pregnancy in multiple sclerosis. The data were produced by immunoSEQ multiplex PCR, yet TCRdb's version contains in-frame clones alone and is incomplete. The sample includes around 92,000 clones, 90% to 95% of them seen just once. This material consisted of peripheral blood, taken after pregnancy. The receptor set was obtained from a female donor with multiple sclerosis, enrolled in a pregnancy study.

The chain uses TRBV19 and TRBJ2-2, with D unclear. V dropped 2 bases and J dropped 4 bases, with 8 bases sitting between them. Germline loops: CDR1 LNHDA, CDR2 SQIVND (reference sequence). CDR3 length: 14 residues. In nucleotides, the CDR3 is TGTGCCAGTAGTATAAGAGGAAGCACCGGGGAGCTGTTTTTT. Translated, it gives CASSIRGSTGELFF.

The gene calls are TRBV5-1 and TRBJ2-1; D is perhaps TRBD1 (6 bases). The CDR3 consists of 13 residues. The germline V gene has CDR1 SGHRS and CDR2 YFSETQ. V lost 0 bases and J lost 6, with 7 bases in between. The CDR3 region is CASSLGQVNEQFF. CDR3 in DNA: TGCGCCAGCAGCTTGGGACAGGTCAATGAGCAGTTCTTC. Together with reference TRBV5-1 and TRBJ2-1, the CDR3 gives the full variable domain: KAGVTQTPRYLIKTRGQQVTLSCSPISGHRSVSWYQQTPGQGLQFLFEYFSETQRNKGNFPGRFSGRQFSNSRSEMNVSTLELGDSALYLCASSLGQVNEQFFGPGTRLTVL.

The chain combines TRBV5-1 with TRBJ1-1, with D perhaps matching TRBD1 (6 bases). Trimming removed 4 bases from V and 2 bases from J, with 15 bases in between. The length of the CDR3 is 15 residues. CDR1 and CDR2 from the germline V gene are SGHRS and YFSETQ. CDR3 sequence reads: CASSPQAGTNTEAFF. The CDR3 coding sequence is TGCGCCAGCAGCCCGCAAGCAGGGACAAACACTGAAGCTTTCTTT.

Worth noting for this clone: Different DNA sequences within this sample yield the same CDR3. The rearrangement joins TRBV2 to TRBJ1-5; tentatively, D is TRBD1 (5 bases). The CDR3 has 13 residues. V lost 6 bases and J 7 bases, leaving 13 bases between the germline ends. Germline CDR1 and CDR2: SNHLY and FYNNEI. The CDR3 bases are TGTGCCAGCAGGGCCACAGGTCCCCAGCCCCAGCATTTT. Its protein is CASRATGPQPQHF.

This chain connects TRBV19 to TRBJ2-3; D may be TRBD1 (6 bases). The CDR3 covers 14 residues. Deletions cut 4 bases from V and 2 bases from J, with 10 bases between. Germline values: CDR1 LNHDA, CDR2 SQIVND (reference sequence). The CDR3 DNA follows: TGTGCCAGTAGTACGGACAGAATCACAGATACGCAGTATTTT. This gives the protein CASSTDRITDTQYF.

The chain links TRBV15 to TRBJ2-3; D is uncertain. Trimming removed 0 bases at V and 1 base at J, with 5 bases between. The CDR3 runs to 14 residues. Germline V gene data show CDR1 as LNHNV and CDR2 as YYDKDF (reference sequence). CDR3 protein: CATSREGGTDTQYF. The CDR3 DNA follows: TGTGCCACCAGCAGAGAAGGAGGCACAGATACGCAGTATTTT.

The chain employs TRBV19 and TRBJ2-2; D is possibly TRBD1 (5 bases). Germline V gene data show CDR1 as LNHDA and CDR2 as SQIVND (reference sequence). The germline V and J ends were trimmed by 7 bases and 2 bases, with 8 bases remaining between them. The CDR3 length is 13 residues. CDR3 sequence: CASTGFNTGELFF. The CDR3 DNA is TGTGCCAGTACAGGGTTCAACACCGGGGAGCTGTTTTTT.

The chain has TRBV19 and TRBJ2-7; no firm D call. Trimming cost V 1 base and J 6 bases, with 7 bases left between them. Germline assignment: CDR1 LNHDA and CDR2 SQIVND (reference sequence). This CDR3 comprises 12 residues. The CDR3: CASSIGPREQYF. The CDR3 region has the DNA TGTGCCAGTAGTATAGGTCCGCGCGAGCAGTACTTC.

The chain links TRBV19 to TRBJ2-7, with 7 nucleotides matching TRBD2. V shed 1 base, J shed 3 bases, and the junction held 6 bases outside the gene matches. Germline V gene data show CDR1 as LNHDA and CDR2 as SQIVND (reference sequence). The CDR3 contains 15 residues. CDR3 nucleotides: TGTGCCAGTAGTATAGGGTCCAGCGGGATCTACGAGCAGTACTTC. Translated: CASSIGSSGIYEQYF.

The chain joins TRBV14 to TRBJ1-3; unclear D gene. This CDR3 contains 15 residues. The germline V gene has CDR1 SGHDN and CDR2 FVKESK. V lost 4 bases to trimming and J lost 8 bases, with 18 bases between them. CDR3 protein: CASSRPGLSGYTIYF. The CDR3 nucleotides read TGTGCCAGCAGCCGACCCGGACTCAGCGGGTACACCATATATTTT.

V is TRBV27 and J is TRBJ2-7; weak D call: TRBD1 (5 bases). The CDR3 totals 14 residues. The germline V gene encodes CDR1 MNHEY and CDR2 SMNVEV (reference sequence). The germline V and J ends were trimmed by 3 bases and 3 bases, with 12 bases remaining between them. CDR3 sequence reads: CASSFPGRVYEQYF. The CDR3 coding sequence is TGTGCCAGCAGTTTCCCCGGCAGGGTCTACGAGCAGTACTTC.

Regarding this clone: A much bigger clone sits one base away, suggesting this may be a read error. The rearrangement uses TRBV6-4 and TRBJ2-3; 14 nucleotides match TRBD2. Germline-derived CDR1 and CDR2 are MRHNA and SNTAGT. This CDR3 has 15 residues. Losses at the gene ends were 4 bases for V and 4 bases for J; bases not matched to a gene: 1. Written as DNA, the CDR3 is TGTGCCAGCAGTGGACTAGCGGGAGGGCCAGATACGCAGTATTTT. Its protein is CASSGLAGGPDTQYF.

This chain uses TRBV9 with TRBJ2-3; D possibly corresponds to TRBD2 (5 bases). Trimming took 0 bases from V and 6 from J, leaving 14 bases between them. This CDR3 spans 15 amino acids. Looked up from germline, CDR1 is SGDLS and CDR2 is YYNGEE. The CDR3 DNA reads as TGTGCCAGCAGCGTAGATGGGCGGGCAGGCGATACGCAGTATTTT. Its translation: CASSVDGRAGDTQYF.

The rearrangement joins TRBV5-1 to TRBJ1-2; 9 nucleotides match TRBD1. Germline-derived CDR1 and CDR2 are SGHRS and YFSETQ. This CDR3 is 14 amino acids long. The V and J ends lost 4 bases and 11 bases, in that order; junction bases with no gene match: 12. CDR3 DNA: TGCGCCAGCAGCCCACCGGGACAGGGAACGGGATACACCTTC. Protein sequence: CASSPPGQGTGYTF. Looking up the rest from reference TRBV5-1 and TRBJ1-2 gives the full variable domain: KAGVTQTPRYLIKTRGQQVTLSCSPISGHRSVSWYQQTPGQGLQFLFEYFSETQRNKGNFPGRFSGRQFSNSRSEMNVSTLELGDSALYLCASSPPGQGTGYTFGSGTRLTVV.

V gene TRBV5-5 combines with J gene TRBJ2-1; 7 bases fit TRBD1. Per the germline V gene, CDR1 is SGHKS and CDR2 is YYEKEE (reference sequence). Trimming removed 6 bases from V and 3 bases from J; junction bases left unmatched: 3. The CDR3 consists of 13 residues. The CDR3 protein is CASTRTGYNEQFF. In DNA form, the CDR3 reads TGTGCCAGCACCAGGACAGGCTACAATGAGCAGTTCTTC.

The rearrangement links TRBV27 to TRBJ2-2; 7 nucleotides agree with TRBD1. Looked up from germline, CDR1 is MNHEY and CDR2 is SMNVEV (reference sequence). This CDR3 comprises 14 residues. V lost 8 bases and J lost 0; bases outside the gene matches: 3. This CDR3 is CASAQGANTGELFF. Here the CDR3 DNA reads TGTGCCAGCGCCCAGGGGGCGAACACCGGGGAGCTGTTTTTT.

The gene calls are TRBV19 and TRBJ2-1; 7 nucleotides align to TRBD2. J lost 4 bases, V lost 3 bases, and 9 bases had no gene match. CDR3 length: 16 residues. Germline V CDR1 and CDR2: LNHDA, SQIVND (reference sequence). CDR3: CASSISGRSRYNEQFF. The CDR3 region has the DNA TGTGCCAGTAGTATCTCCGGGAGGAGCAGATACAATGAGCAGTTCTTC.

This clone was observed once. The chain couples TRBV18 to TRBJ2-1; D is ambiguous. V was trimmed by 3 bases and J by 0 bases, leaving 24 bases between them. The CDR3 is made up of 20 amino acids. The germline V gene encodes CDR1 KGHSH and CDR2 LQKENI. This CDR3 reads CASSPRSPTRGLSSYNEQFF. CDR3 coding DNA: TGTGCCAGCTCACCCCGATCCCCTACCAGAGGCTTAAGCTCCTACAATGAGCAGTTCTTC.

The V gene is TRBV9, the J gene TRBJ1-1, with D maybe TRBD1 (5 bases). Germline lookup yields CDR1 SGDLS and CDR2 YYNGEE. V lost 0 bases, J lost 0 bases, and 9 bases lay in between. CDR3 length: 15 amino acids. The CDR3 DNA sequence: TGTGCCAGCAGCGTAGAGGCAGGGATGAACACTGAAGCTTTCTTT. Amino acids: CASSVEAGMNTEAFF.

The chain employs TRBV19 and TRBJ2-3, with 10 bases lining up with TRBD2. In germline, CDR1 is LNHDA, CDR2 SQIVND (reference sequence). The V and J ends lost 7 bases and 2 bases, in that order; junction bases with no gene match: 6. The CDR3 sequence is 15 residues long. CDR3 residues: CASTLGLATTDTQYF. The DNA of the CDR3 is TGTGCCAGTACCCTGGGACTAGCGACCACAGATACGCAGTATTTT.

The chain employs TRBV10-2 and TRBJ1-4, with 7 bases matching TRBD1. CDR1 is WSHSY and CDR2 is SAAADI in the germline V gene. V lost 0 bases and J lost 8; bases outside the gene matches: 6. CDR3 length equals 15 residues. The CDR3 is CASSESTGLGEKLFF. CDR3 nucleotide sequence: TGCGCCAGCAGTGAGTCGACAGGGTTGGGGGAAAAACTGTTTTTT.

This chain connects TRBV6-1 to TRBJ2-3; a weak D match, TRBD2 (6 bases). This CDR3 spans 16 amino acids. V lost 0 bases to trimming and J lost 2 bases, with 12 bases between them. Germline assignment: CDR1 MNHNS and CDR2 SASEGT. The CDR3 region has the DNA TGTGCCAGCAGTGAAGCGATTGGCGGGAACACAGATACGCAGTATTTT. It is translated as CASSEAIGGNTDTQYF.

This chain uses TRBV7-2 with TRBJ2-7; unclear D gene. Deletions cut 1 base from V and 3 bases from J, with 7 bases between. Germline-derived CDR1 and CDR2 are SGHTA and FQGNSA. This CDR3 comprises 13 residues. CDR3 amino acids: CASSLGQIYEQYF. The CDR3, as DNA: TGTGCCAGCAGCTTAGGTCAGATCTACGAGCAGTACTTC.

This clone was seen once. The CDR3 spells CASSQVGVSGELFF. The CDR3 DNA follows: TGCGCCAGCAGCCAAGTCGGGGTTAGCGGGGAGCTGTTTTTT. The chain joins TRBV4-1 to TRBJ2-2; a weak D match, TRBD2 (5 bases). There are 14 residues in the CDR3. Germline assignment: CDR1 MGHRA and CDR2 YSYEKL. Between the trimmed V and J ends, which lost 1 base and 7 bases, there was a span of 10 bases.

This clone turned up a few times. This chain connects TRBV29-1 to TRBJ2-4; the match to TRBD2 covers 7 bases. V dropped 5 bases and J dropped 0; count of bases not matched to a gene: 4. Germline V CDR1 and CDR2: SQVTM, ANQGSEA. The length of the CDR3 is 14 residues. The CDR3 DNA follows: TGCAGCGTTAGAAGCGGGGTAGCCAAAAACATTCAGTACTTC. Its translation: CSVRSGVAKNIQYF.

This clone was picked up one time. The chain joins TRBV5-6 to TRBJ1-1; the D is unclear. The CDR3 runs 14 residues. Germline CDR1 and CDR2: SGHDT and YYEEEE. V was shortened by 0 bases and J by 2 bases, with 8 bases between the two germline ends. CDR3 amino acids: CASSLAGRNTEAFF. The CDR3 DNA reads TGTGCCAGCAGCTTGGCTGGCAGAAACACTGAAGCTTTCTTT.

The chain is built from TRBV5-1 and TRBJ2-5, with 7 bases lining up with TRBD2. Trimming at V came to 1 base and at J to 0 bases, leaving 9 bases not matched to a gene. Germline V CDR1 and CDR2: SGHRS, YFSETQ. The CDR3 covers 17 residues. CDR3 region: CASSLNRSGINQETQYF. The CDR3 nucleotides read TGCGCCAGCAGCTTGAATCGCAGCGGGATAAACCAAGAGACCCAGTACTTC.

This clone appeared once. The rearrangement uses TRBV11-1 and TRBJ2-3; D remains ambiguous. CDR3 length equals 15 residues. V dropped 0 bases and J dropped 2 bases, with 9 bases sitting between them. Germline CDR1 reads SGHAT; CDR2 reads FQDESV (reference sequence). Written as DNA, the CDR3 is TGTGCCAGCAGCTTAGCGGCCTCCCCCACAGATACGCAGTATTTT. Its protein is CASSLAASPTDTQYF.

Points on this clone: The junction shows a germline mismatch at one end, possibly a read error. The chain links TRBV29-1 to TRBJ2-5; 8 bases map to TRBD2. CDR1 is SQVTM, CDR2 ANQGSEA, per germline. The CDR3 is made up of 12 amino acids. The CDR3 sequence: CSVYPLGGEGDF. The DNA of the CDR3 is TGCAGCGTCTACCCTCTCGGGGGGGAGGGAGACTTC.

In DNA form, the CDR3 reads TGTGCCAGCACCCCGCCCGACAGGAACTATGGCTACACCTTC. Its translation: CASTPPDRNYGYTF. The V and J genes are TRBV28 and TRBJ1-2; a possible D gene is TRBD1 (6 bases). The CDR3 has 14 amino acids. The V gene lost 7 bases and the J gene lost 2 bases, with 14 bases spanning the gap. The germline gives CDR1 MDHEN, CDR2 SYDVKM.